The entry below describes one T cell receptor beta chain. Its antigen is undetermined. This specimen belongs to a study of cytomegalovirus exposure and HLA in healthy donors. Study context: The same platform was used for the 120 validation repertoires and the roughly 720 first-cohort repertoires, a later analysis reported. Findings of the study overall: The study designated 150 or so TCR beta chains cytomegalovirus-associated. Specificity of a few CMV-associated chains for CMV antigens was verified in vitro.

Separate from the approximately 700-subject first cohort was the approximately 110-subject validation cohort, to which the donors belonged. Sequencing was performed with immunoSEQ multiplex PCR; in TCRdb, only in-frame clones are kept and a portion is missing. The repertoire has fewer than 350,000 clones, roughly 90% of them found once; the top ten carry 0.92%. Per the germline V gene, CDR1 is MRHNA and CDR2 is SNTAGT. Trimming removed 6 bases from V and 2 bases from J; junction bases left unmatched: 6. The CDR3 length is 15 residues. Material: PBMCs. This clonotype was sampled from a young woman in good health and CMV-seronegative. This chain uses TRBV6-4 with TRBJ2-7; the match to TRBD1 covers 11 bases. The DNA for the CDR3 is TGTGCCAGCAGCGCCGGACAGGGGGCTCCCTACGAGCAGTACTTC. As protein: CASSAGQGAPYEQYF.